Below, one T cell receptor beta chain is given with its context. What this receptor recognizes is not known. No quality values exist for individual bases; no much larger clone is one base distant. This sample was taken from a study of cytomegalovirus exposure and HLA in healthy donors (dated by TCRdb to 2015 to 2018). Turning to the overall study: An earlier analysis of approximately 550 of the donors reported about 250 Gb of sequence data and some 100 million unique TCR beta sequences from about 200 million T cells. All discovery cohort repertoires had been generated using a single sequencing platform. To study patterns of TCR occurrence, a later analysis re-analyzed previously published TCR beta repertoires from 700 or so donors and added high-resolution HLA genotyping. Donor age, sex, ethnicity and CMV serostatus were compiled together with the repertoire data. High-throughput TCR immunosequencing, statistical association of individual TCRs with disease status, and machine learning were combined to predict cytomegalovirus infection status. Genome-wide SNP genotypes for about three fifths of the roughly 670 donors were used in a later genetic analysis, which treated that subset as a discovery cohort. On average, roughly 250,000 unique TCR beta nucleotide sequences were sequenced per donor among 398 genotyped donors of the cohort, with around 19% of those sequences being non-productive. Roughly 300 gigabases of sequencing data and approximately 91 million unique TCR sequences made up an early release that covered several hundred HLA-typed donors. The study used immunosequencing to profile the T cell repertoires of around 600 subjects and linked those repertoires to cytomegalovirus serostatus. Along with the roughly 610-subject first cohort, a separate validation cohort of over a hundred different subjects was used. The number of donors typed differed by locus, with about 629-630 for A, B, C, DRB1 and DQB1, around 500 for DQA1, about 610 for DPA1, and 472 for DPB1. The study was designed to test whether signatures of past pathogen exposure could be identified by cataloging public T cell receptors. Both class I and class II loci were covered by HLA typing, at four-digit resolution. Several DR-DQ haplotypes were treated as single units for association and clustering because of strong linkage in the cohort. In the later analysis, no new phenotypic data were used to find candidate immune exposures; instead, reliance was placed on TCR beta sequences and their occurrence across donors. The genetic ancestry cluster associated with self-reported Caucasian donors included around four fifths of the roughly 410 genotyped donors. To decide whether each TCR beta V gene segment behaved as functional or pseudogenic, an earlier analysis of nearly 600 of the donors relied on high-throughput TCR beta sequencing.

The germline V gene yields SNHLY for CDR1 and FYNNEI for CDR2. V is shortened by 5 bases, J by 9 bases, and the region joining them spans 23 bases. From its cysteine to its phenylalanine, the CDR3 spans 15 amino acids. The entry retains the CDR3 DNA only, 45 bases that are in frame from base 1. The paper's findings and limits, for the study overall: The cohort was sequenced for TCR beta chains only, and without alpha or paired-chain data the features that could be detected were limited. An earlier analysis of approximately 570 of the donors showed that most TCR beta V segments appeared in productive rearrangements either about 87% or about 30% of the time, which broadly matched IMGT annotations. For the cohort, immune exposure information was limited to CMV serostatus. In both the original and validation cohorts, the classifier was reported to diagnose cytomegalovirus status with high specificity and sensitivity. The authors suggested that the approach could potentially be extended to other disease states and immunological phenotypes. A cluster of highly shared sequence variants was judged likely to represent a technical artifact of the sequencing pipeline. The study gave a list of over 150 TCR beta chains associated with cytomegalovirus. Because the 87-base-pair reads could not distinguish some IMGT-functional V segments, including TRBV6-2 and TRBV6-3, those segments were excluded. Linkage disequilibrium might explain the correlated functional status among segregating V segments, but an unknown experimental factor could not be excluded. Because HLA typing was missing for some donors at each locus, association tests included only the typed subset. In a later analysis, several top co-occurrence clusters were reported to appear linked to parvovirus B19, influenza, CMV and Epstein-Barr virus. In vitro tests confirmed that a few of the cytomegalovirus-associated TCR beta chains recognize cytomegalovirus antigens. Specific HLA alleles were associated with 15,000 to 20,000 TCR beta sequences at a false discovery rate of 0.05 in a later analysis. A later genetic analysis associated a missense DCLRE1C variant with V-gene and J-gene trimming of TCR beta chains, and an independent cohort replicated the association. In a later analysis, most CMV-associated TCR beta chains were found to appear HLA-restricted, with HLA associations seemingly driven largely by CMV exposure. A further reported finding was that TCR beta sequences accurately predicted the HLA-A and HLA-B alleles for most subjects in the first cohort. Roughly 15 rarely observed V segments, including chromosome 9 orphons, were excluded from the earlier analysis of about 610 of the donors because counts were too low. A later analysis found that TCR association rates varied across HLA loci, with DRB1 alleles showing the most associated TCRs and HLA-C alleles the fewest. Across donors, most TCR sequences were observed very rarely, whereas some public TCRs were present in many individuals. Assigning TCR associations to individual alleles was difficult when HLA alleles, especially DR and DQ, strongly co-occurred. According to a later genetic analysis, donors in an Asian-associated ancestry cluster had fewer N-insertions in productive TCRs than the roughly 700-donor mean. The presence/absence analyses assumed that sequencing depth was roughly uniform across donors, and that assumption may not be true. Compared with equally common non-associated chains, HLA-associated TCR beta chains in a later analysis were more clonally expanded and had lower generation probabilities.

The cohort comprised some 700 healthy bone marrow donors. Cohort members were all nominally healthy when sampled, although unrecorded immune exposures were likely present. The donor tested CMV seropositive and was one of the 289 seropositive cohort members. Every donor gave a peripheral blood sample, and the peripheral blood mononuclear cells from that sample were used for TCR beta sequencing. The Qiagen DNeasy Blood Extraction Kit was used to extract genomic DNA from the blood cell samples. The receptor library was made with the immunoSEQ multiplex PCR assay. The multiplex PCR relied on a mix of 60 forward primers for TCR Vbeta segments and 13 reverse primers for TCR Jbeta segments. A multiplex PCR assay on genomic DNA amplified the CDR3 region of rearranged TCR beta genes. The Illumina HiSeq System was used to sequence the amplified TCR beta libraries as 87-base-pair reads. The study's own analysis went as follows. A later analysis tallied 70 million to 100 million unique TCR beta chains across the roughly 610 repertoires, and around 10 million of those chains were shared by two or more donors. A nearest-neighbor algorithm error-corrected the raw reads and collapsed the reads into unique sequences, merging closely related sequences to remove PCR and sequencing errors. CDR3 sequences were aligned to IMGT reference sequences to assign V, D and J gene segments. For a sequence to be retained, at least a six-nucleotide match to both a V gene segment and a J gene segment was required. A rearrangement counted as productive if the CDR3 had no stop codons and remained in frame with V and J, and every other rearrangement counted as non-productive. CDR3 was defined according to IMGT convention as the region running from the second conserved V-encoded cysteine to the conserved J-encoded phenylalanine. The earlier analysis of more than 450 of the donors excluded sequences that lacked an unambiguous match to a single V gene segment. An earlier analysis of 500 to 700 of the donors classified V segments as functional when productive rearrangements were above 56.7% and as segregating when the standard deviation between donors was above 5%. A statistical classification framework was developed to diagnose cytomegalovirus status using the catalog of TCR beta chain sequences. A later analysis assigned V and J genes by comparing TCR nucleotide sequences with IMGT/GENE-DB human TR gene sequences. A later analysis assigned CDR3 sequences and most-parsimonious VDJ recombination scenarios with the TCRdist pipeline. In a later analysis, every TCR beta chain was defined by the combination of its CDR3 amino acid sequence and its V-gene family, and reads without a unique V-gene family were dropped. A later analysis removed 592 highly shared, low-generation-probability nucleotide sequences to deal with suspected cross-contamination and a sequencing artifact. In a later analysis, a clonal expansion index for each public chain was calculated from normalized within-repertoire ranks of inferred template counts. Generation probabilities in a later analysis came from a VDJ recombination model fitted to out-of-frame rearrangements, and those results were checked against IGoR. Hypergeometric tests were used in a later analysis to score TCR-TCR, TCR-HLA and TCR-CMV co-occurrence, with a repertoire-size bias correction applied to the TCR pairs. A later analysis estimated false discovery rates by permuting HLA or CMV assignments 20 times. In a later analysis, co-occurring TCRs were grouped using DBSCAN, with TCRdist sequence similarity added in when clustering inside HLA-allele-positive subsets. For co-occurrence clustering, repertoires with fewer than 30,000 or more than 120,000 public chains were excluded, along with roughly five repertoires with anomalous nucleotide sharing. TCRdb provides this immuneACCESS table in a form limited to in-frame rearrangements. Some clones are lacking; in checked studies, under half of them reflect an unresolved V gene, and why the rest are absent is not known. Clonal size and the V and J genes are those of that table, whereas D and trimming came from the DNA. The sample table records just over 150,000 clones; approximately 79% of these occur just once. The ten most abundant clones make up roughly 6.6% of the sample.

The chain employs TRBV2 and TRBJ2-7; TRBD1 is possibly the D segment (9 matching bases). This clonotype was sampled from a middle-aged man in good health and CMV-seropositive. The sequencing sample was made of PBMCs. Read as DNA, the sequence is TGTGCCAGCAGTCCTTTCCGGGACAGGGCGGGGGGGCAGTACTTC. This encodes CASSPFRDRAGGQYF.